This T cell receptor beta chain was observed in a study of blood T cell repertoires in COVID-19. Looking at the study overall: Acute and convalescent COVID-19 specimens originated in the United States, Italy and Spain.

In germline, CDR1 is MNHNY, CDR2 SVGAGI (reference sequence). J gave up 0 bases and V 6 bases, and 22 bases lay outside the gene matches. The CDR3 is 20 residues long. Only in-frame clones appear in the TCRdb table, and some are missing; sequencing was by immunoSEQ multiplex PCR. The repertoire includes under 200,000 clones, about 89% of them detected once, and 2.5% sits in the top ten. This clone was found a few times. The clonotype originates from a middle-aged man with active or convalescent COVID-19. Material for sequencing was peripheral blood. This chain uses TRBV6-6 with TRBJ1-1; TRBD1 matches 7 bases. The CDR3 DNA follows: TGTGCCAGCAGCGGACAGGCGTATTCTCAACTCCGCCCTATGAACACTGAAGCTTTCTTT. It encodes CASSGQAYSQLRPMNTEAFF.